The subject of this entry is one T cell receptor (beta chain). Its antigen is as yet unknown. The data were obtained in a study of cytomegalovirus exposure and HLA in healthy donors. Study observations and caveats: Most subjects' HLA-A and HLA-B alleles were reportedly predicted from TCR beta sequences. As a later analysis showed, a missense DCLRE1C variant was linked to trimming of TCR beta V- and J-genes. Previous analysis showed most TCR beta V segments were productive about 87% or about 30% of the time.

60 Vbeta and 13 Jbeta primers were used in PCR. Under the authors' procedure: A later analysis tallied some 80 million unique TCR beta chains, approximately 11 million of them shared. Assay used: immunoSEQ multiplex PCR; TCRdb lists only in-frame clones, some missing. That table gives V, J and clone size, and the DNA gave D and trimming. The repertoire holds 150,000 to 200,000 clones, with over 65% as singletons. V trimming: 0 bases; J trimming: 2 bases; junction bases outside the gene matches: 2. The CDR3 length is 15 residues. Per germline, CDR1 LGHNA and CDR2 YSLEER. The clonotype was recovered from a female donor in good health and CMV-seronegative. The specimen sequenced was PBMCs. The chain joins TRBV4-3 to TRBJ1-1; 8 nucleotides align to TRBD1. The chain's CDR3 is CASSQDGQGNTEAFF. The CDR3 DNA is TGCGCCAGCAGCCAAGATGGACAGGGCAACACTGAAGCTTTCTTT.